A single sample gave rise to the 22 T cell receptor beta chains below, sequenced in a study of T cells in Graves' hyperthyroidism and ophthalmopathy. RNA transcripts yielded amplified TCR beta CDR3 regions. The HTBI set primed first-round TCR CDR3 RT-PCR. Using its own MiXCR run on the multiplex PCR reads, TCRdb lists one record per CDR3 protein. The sample carries 300,000 to 400,000 distinct CDR3 sequences, roughly 20% recorded once. The sample was blood. The receptor set was obtained from a man younger than 35 with Graves' ophthalmopathy.

The rearrangement uses TRBV6-5 and TRBJ1-1; D call uncertain. The V gene lost 2 bases and the J gene lost 1 base, with 23 bases spanning the gap. Germline assignment: CDR1 MNHEY and CDR2 SVGAGI. This CDR3 spans 19 amino acids. Here the CDR3 reads CASSYLLAGSKVSNTEAFF. DNA of the CDR3: TGTGCCAGCAGTTACCTCCTGGCGGGGTCCAAAGTGTCGAACACTGAAGCTTTCTTT.

This clonotype was seen ten or more times. V is TRBV6-1 and J is TRBJ1-1; 8 bases map to TRBD1. Per germline, CDR1 MNHNS and CDR2 SASEGT. The CDR3 extends over 13 amino acids. V shed 5 bases and J 3 bases; nucleotides not matched to a gene: 2. The CDR3 loop is CASSQQGDTEAFF. The CDR3 bases are TGTGCCAGCAGTCAACAGGGGGACACTGAAGCTTTCTTT.

This clonotype was observed many times. The J gene is TRBJ2-7, the V gene TRBV12-3 or TRBV12-4, with 9 bases identical to TRBD1. The J segment lost 1 base and the V segment lost 8 bases, leaving 9 bases of the junction unmatched. The CDR3 sequence is 15 residues long. CDR3 loop: CASSGAGQGSYEQYF. Written as DNA, the CDR3 is TGTGCCAGCTCTGGGGCGGGACAGGGATCCTACGAGCAGTACTTC.

This clonotype was counted ten times or more. V and J are TRBV6-1 and TRBJ2-7, with TRBD1 as a possible D gene (6 bases). This CDR3 comprises 15 residues. In germline, CDR1 is MNHNS, CDR2 SASEGT. With 1 base removed from V and 2 bases from J, the gap between germline ends came to 12 bases. The CDR3 bases are TGTGCCAGCAGTGAAGTCGGGACATCTGCCTACGAGCAGTACTTC. Translating gives CASSEVGTSAYEQYF.

The V gene is TRBV11-2, the J gene TRBJ2-5; TRBD2 might be the D (6 bases). Germline V CDR1 and CDR2: SGHAT, FQNNGV. V dropped 5 bases and J dropped 2 bases, with 15 bases sitting between them. The CDR3 length is 15 residues. The CDR3 nucleotides read TGTGCCAGCAGCCCCTCGGCGGGGTATCAAGAGACCCAGTACTTC. It translates to CASSPSAGYQETQYF.

This clonotype was counted between two and nine times. The CDR3 DNA reads as TGCAGCGTTACCTGGACAGGGAAAAATGAAAAACTGTTTTTT. Residues: CSVTWTGKNEKLFF. The chain carries TRBV29-1 and TRBJ1-4; TRBD1 matches at 8 bases. V shed 5 bases and J 5 bases; nucleotides not matched to a gene: 7. The V gene's germline CDR1 is SQVTM and CDR2 ANQGSEA. The CDR3 spans 14 residues.

This clonotype has more than one count but fewer than ten. The CDR3 region has the DNA TGTGCCACCGCTCACACAGATACGCAGTATTTT. Its translation: CATAHTDTQYF. V usage is TRBV19 and J usage is TRBJ2-3; no reliable D call. The germline CDR1 and CDR2 sequences are LNHDA and SQIVND (reference sequence). There are 11 residues in the CDR3. V gave up 10 bases and J gave up 2 bases, with 7 bases separating them.

This clonotype was detected many times. J is TRBJ2-3 and V is TRBV20-1; no clear D gene. The germline V gene encodes CDR1 DFQATT and CDR2 SNEGSKA (reference sequence). The germline V and J ends were trimmed by 7 bases and 0 bases, with 11 bases remaining between them. The CDR3 spans 13 residues. The CDR3 bases are TGCAGTGACCAGGAGCGCAGCACAGATACGCAGTATTTT. Translated, it gives CSDQERSTDTQYF.

The rearrangement joins TRBV7-9 to TRBJ2-6; D possibly matches TRBD1 or TRBD2 (5 bases each). Germline CDR1 reads SEHNR; CDR2 reads FQNEAQ (reference sequence). This CDR3 comprises 13 residues. V was cut by 8 bases and J by 2 bases, with 7 bases left in between. This CDR3 reads CASRDPGANVLTF. The CDR3 nucleotides read TGTGCCAGCCGGGACCCTGGGGCCAACGTCCTGACTTTC.

This clonotype was picked up many times. The rearrangement links TRBV7-6 to TRBJ2-1, with 10 bases aligning to TRBD2. The V gene's germline CDR1 is SGHVS and CDR2 FNYEAQ. The CDR3 extends over 15 amino acids. Trimming took 4 bases from V and 4 from J; bases not matched to a gene: 4. The CDR3 spells CASSSTSGTYNEQFF. The CDR3 nucleotides are TGTGCCAGCAGCTCCACTAGCGGGACTTACAATGAGCAGTTCTTC.

The sample holds a few counts of this clonotype. The chain is built from TRBV11-2 and TRBJ2-7; D gene uncertain. Germline V lookup: CDR1 SGHAT, CDR2 FQNNGV. V shed 3 bases and J shed 0 bases, with 9 bases lying between them. The CDR3 contains 14 residues. The CDR3 nucleotides are TGTGCCAGCAGCTTTGTGCGCAGCTCCTACGAGCAGTACTTC. Its protein is CASSFVRSSYEQYF.

The rearrangement links TRBV20-1 to TRBJ1-4; 11 bases align to TRBD1. V was clipped by 5 bases and J by 7 bases; unmatched bases: 3. The germline CDR1 and CDR2 sequences are DFQATT and SNEGSKA (reference sequence). This CDR3 is 13 amino acids long. The CDR3 region has the DNA TGCAGTGCTGGGGACAGGGGGGGTGAAAAACTGTTTTTT. Translating gives CSAGDRGGEKLFF.

Note on this clonotype: Relative to the germline gene, one junction end is altered; a read error may explain this. The chain uses TRBV5-1 and TRBJ2-1, with 8 bases lining up with TRBD2. The CDR3 is made up of 16 amino acids. CDR1 is SGHRS, CDR2 YFSETQ, per germline. As DNA, the CDR3 is TGTGCCAGCAGTGAAGCGCAGTCTAGCGGGTCCCATGAGCAGTTCTTC. This gives the protein CASSEAQSSGSHEQFF. Based on the CDR3 plus reference TRBV5-1 and TRBJ2-1, the full variable domain is KAGVTQTPRYLIKTRGQQVTLSCSPISGHRSVSWYQQTPGQGLQFLFEYFSETQRNKGNFPGRFSGRQFSNSRSEMNVSTLELGDSALYLCASSEAQSSGSHEQFFGPGTRLTVL.

This clonotype was counted only a few times. This rearrangement joins TRBV9 to TRBJ1-4; no clear D gene. Germline V CDR1 and CDR2: SGDLS, YYNGEE. This CDR3 is built from 14 residues. The ends were cut back, 4 bases at V and 1 base at J, with 8 bases in the middle. The CDR3 region has the DNA TGTGCCAGCAGCCGGGCTCTAACTAATGAAAAACTGTTTTTT. Translation: CASSRALTNEKLFF.

This chain links TRBV19 with TRBJ1-5; D unclear. CDR1 is LNHDA and CDR2 is SQIVND in the germline V gene (reference sequence). V lost 3 bases, J lost 1 base, and 16 bases lay in between. The CDR3 sequence is 17 residues long. The CDR3 protein is CASSMGISGWSNQPQHF. DNA for the CDR3: TGTGCCAGTAGTATGGGTATTTCGGGTTGGAGCAATCAGCCCCAGCATTTT.

This clonotype was observed many times. V usage is TRBV6-1 and J usage is TRBJ1-1; no clear D. Germline CDR1 reads MNHNS; CDR2 reads SASEGT. V was trimmed by 3 bases and J by 0 bases, leaving 11 bases between them. The length of the CDR3 is 15 residues. CDR3 sequence: CASSDPRWVNTEAFF. The CDR3 coding sequence is TGTGCCAGCAGTGACCCCCGCTGGGTGAACACTGAAGCTTTCTTT.

This clonotype was counted many times. The chain carries TRBV12-3 or TRBV12-4 and TRBJ2-7; D gene uncertain. V lost 5 bases, J lost 2 bases, and 13 bases lay in between. This CDR3 comprises 14 residues. The CDR3 coding sequence is TGTGCCAGCAGTCCCGAGGTGCCTCCCTACGAGCAGTACTTC. Residues: CASSPEVPPYEQYF.

V usage is TRBV29-1 and J usage is TRBJ2-2; no clear D. The length of the CDR3 is 13 residues. V was clipped by 3 bases and J by 4 bases, with 9 bases between them. Germline V gene sequence: CDR1 SQVTM, CDR2 ANQGSEA. CDR3 in amino acids: CSVDSGSTGELFF. The CDR3 coding sequence is TGCAGCGTTGACTCGGGCAGCACCGGGGAGCTGTTTTTT.

This clonotype was seen only a few times. The J gene is TRBJ2-2, the V gene TRBV9, with 10 bases lining up with TRBD1. The CDR3 is made up of 17 amino acids. The V and J ends lost 0 bases and 5 bases, in that order; junction bases with no gene match: 7. Germline CDR1 is SGDLS and CDR2 is YYNGEE. The CDR3 sequence is CASSVVFGTGETGELFF. Written as DNA, the CDR3 is TGTGCCAGCAGCGTAGTTTTTGGGACAGGGGAGACCGGGGAGCTGTTTTTT.

This clonotype was detected ten times or more. The chain combines TRBV6-1 with TRBJ1-5, with D uncertain. This CDR3 has 18 residues. V dropped 5 bases and J dropped 0 bases, with 20 bases sitting between them. Germline CDR1 MNHNS, CDR2 SASEGT. The DNA for the CDR3 is TGTGCCAGCAGTCGATACCCGACACTCATTAATAGCAATCAGCCCCAGCATTTT. Encoded protein: CASSRYPTLINSNQPQHF.

Many counts were recorded for this clonotype. The rearrangement links TRBV6-4 to TRBJ2-2, with no clear D. This CDR3 is 13 amino acids long. Per germline, CDR1 MRHNA and CDR2 SNTAGT. Trimming took 0 bases from V and 4 from J, leaving 3 bases between them. The CDR3 sequence: CASSDSSTGELFF. CDR3 sequence (DNA): TGTGCCAGCAGTGACTCGAGCACCGGGGAGCTGTTTTTT.

The sample holds many counts of this clonotype. The CDR3 DNA sequence: TGTGCCAGCAGCTTAGGGGGACAGGGGTTCGAAGAGCAGTACTTC. Translating it yields CASSLGGQGFEEQYF. This rearrangement joins TRBV7-8 to TRBJ2-7; 10 bases fit TRBD1. The CDR3 runs to 15 residues. Germline CDR1 SGHVS, CDR2 FQNEAQ. Losses at the gene ends were 1 base for V and 7 bases for J; bases not matched to a gene: 7.